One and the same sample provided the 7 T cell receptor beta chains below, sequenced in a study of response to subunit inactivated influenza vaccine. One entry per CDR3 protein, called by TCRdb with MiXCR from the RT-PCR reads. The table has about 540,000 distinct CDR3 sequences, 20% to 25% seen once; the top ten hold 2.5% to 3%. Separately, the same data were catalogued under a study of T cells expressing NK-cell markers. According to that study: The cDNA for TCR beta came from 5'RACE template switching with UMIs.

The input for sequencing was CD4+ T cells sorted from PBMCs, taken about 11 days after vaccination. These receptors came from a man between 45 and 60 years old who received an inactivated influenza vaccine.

CDR3 in DNA: TGTGCCAGCAGTCCACTAGCGGGGGATACGCAGTATTTT. Its protein product is CASSPLAGDTQYF. V and J are TRBV12-3 or TRBV12-4 and TRBJ2-3, with 10 positions matching TRBD2. V shed 5 bases, J shed 6 bases, and the junction held 2 bases outside the gene matches. The CDR3 runs 13 residues.

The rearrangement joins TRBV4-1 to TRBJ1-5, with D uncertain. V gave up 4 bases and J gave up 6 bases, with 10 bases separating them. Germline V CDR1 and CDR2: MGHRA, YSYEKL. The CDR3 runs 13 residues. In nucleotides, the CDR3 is TGCGCCAGCAGCCCCCAACATTCTCAGCCCCAGCATTTT. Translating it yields CASSPQHSQPQHF.

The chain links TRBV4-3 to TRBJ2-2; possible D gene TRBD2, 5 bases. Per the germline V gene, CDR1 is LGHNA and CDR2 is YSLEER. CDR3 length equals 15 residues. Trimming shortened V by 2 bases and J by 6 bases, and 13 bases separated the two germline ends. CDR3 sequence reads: CASSQTGVRPGELFF. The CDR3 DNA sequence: TGCGCCAGCAGCCAAACCGGGGTCCGTCCCGGGGAGCTGTTTTTT.

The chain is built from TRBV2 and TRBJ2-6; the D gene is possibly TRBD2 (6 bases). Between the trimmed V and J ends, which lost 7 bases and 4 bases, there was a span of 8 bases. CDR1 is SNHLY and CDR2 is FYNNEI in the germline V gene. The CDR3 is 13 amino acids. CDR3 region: CASNREGANVLTF. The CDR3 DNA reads TGTGCCAGCAATCGGGAGGGGGCCAACGTCCTGACTTTC.

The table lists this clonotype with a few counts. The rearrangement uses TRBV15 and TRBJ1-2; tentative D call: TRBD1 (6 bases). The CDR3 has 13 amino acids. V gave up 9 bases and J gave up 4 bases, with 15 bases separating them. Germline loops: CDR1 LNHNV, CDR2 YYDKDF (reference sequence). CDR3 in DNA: TGTGCCACGCAAGATGGGGGCGTCTATGGCTACACCTTC. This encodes CATQDGGVYGYTF.

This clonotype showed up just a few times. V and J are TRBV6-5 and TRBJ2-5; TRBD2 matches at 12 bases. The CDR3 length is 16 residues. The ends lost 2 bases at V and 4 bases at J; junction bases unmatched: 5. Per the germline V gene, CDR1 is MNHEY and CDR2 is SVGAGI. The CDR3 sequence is CASSYPSGGVSETQYF. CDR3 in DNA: TGTGCCAGCAGTTACCCTAGCGGGGGGGTTTCAGAGACCCAGTACTTC.

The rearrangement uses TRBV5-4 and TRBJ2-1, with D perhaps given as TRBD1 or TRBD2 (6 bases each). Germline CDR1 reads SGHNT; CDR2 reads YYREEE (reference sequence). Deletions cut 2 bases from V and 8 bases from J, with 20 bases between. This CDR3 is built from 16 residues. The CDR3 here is CASSLFRGPGKDEQFF. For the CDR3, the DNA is TGTGCCAGCAGCTTATTCCGGGGGCCCGGAAAGGATGAGCAGTTCTTC. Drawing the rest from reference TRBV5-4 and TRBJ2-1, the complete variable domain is ETGVTQSPTHLIKTRGQQVTLRCSSQSGHNTVSWYQQALGQGPQFIFQYYREEENGRGNFPPRFSGLQFPNYSSELNVNALELDDSALYLCASSLFRGPGKDEQFFGPGTRLTVL.